The source of this TCR beta chain is a study of shared clonotypes between healthy human individuals. On this clone itself: Antigen specificity is unknown.

CD45RO-negative cells were positively selected for CCR7, leaving out terminally differentiated effector memory CD45RA+ cells. The CDR3 spans 17 residues. Losses at the gene ends were 0 bases for V and 6 bases for J; bases not matched to a gene: 8. Germline V gene data show CDR1 as SGHRS and CDR2 as YFSETQ. Study-level results: Estimated clonotype richness was generally higher in naive than memory subsets.

Genomic DNA per cell subset filled all wells of several immunoSEQ plates. Clones were read by immunoSEQ multiplex PCR, and TCRdb kept only the in-frame ones, dropping some. The table shows 1.5 million to 2.5 million clones, with about 95% occurring only once. Sequenced material: naive CD8+ T cells sorted from blood. V gene TRBV5-1 combines with J gene TRBJ2-2; TRBD2 agrees at 10 bases. This sequence was found in a man aged 18 to 29 in good health. The CDR3 spells CASSLATPSGSAGELFF. In DNA form, the CDR3 reads TGCGCCAGCAGCTTGGCGACTCCTAGCGGGAGCGCCGGGGAGCTGTTTTTT.